The clone carrying this T cell receptor beta chain has just one count. This sample was taken from a study of blood T cell repertoires in COVID-19. Across the whole study: COVID-19 samples from acute and convalescent phases originated in the United States, Italy and Spain. Nucleic acid was either cDNA or gDNA, and it came from T cells, B-cell-depleted T cells, or PBMCs.

Under the authors' procedure: Researchers report that nucleated cell counts were estimated from reference gene primer amplification. Only in-frame clones appear in the TCRdb table, and some are missing; sequencing was by immunoSEQ multiplex PCR. Clone size and V and J calls were adopted from that table, with D and trimming inferred from the DNA. The sample lists around 160,000 clones; 70% to 90% were seen once. CDR1 is ENHRY and CDR2 is SYGVKD in the germline V gene. The V gene end was trimmed by 4 bases and the J gene end by 4 bases; junction bases not matched to a gene: 8. CDR3 length equals 15 residues.

Sample: peripheral blood. The V call is TRBV10-3, the J call TRBJ1-2, with 8 bases matching TRBD1. The sequence came from a man in his sixties with active or convalescent COVID-19. Here the CDR3 reads CAISVAGGAGYGYTF. CDR3 sequence (DNA): TGTGCCATCAGTGTGGCAGGGGGCGCGGGCTATGGCTACACCTTC.